Each of the 14 T cell receptor beta chains below was sequenced from the same sample in a study of blood T cell repertoires in COVID-19. TCRdb's table, derived via immunoSEQ multiplex PCR, lists solely in-frame clones and lacks some. This table holds around 88,000 clones, more than 70% found once. Sequenced input: peripheral blood. Source of these receptors: a woman of 80 years or more with acute or convalescent COVID-19.

The V and J genes are TRBV3-1 (or the pseudogene TRBV3-2) and TRBJ1-6, with 7 bases lining up with TRBD1. V trimming: 6 bases; J trimming: 9 bases; junction bases outside the gene matches: 5. CDR3 size: 13 residues. CDR1 and CDR2 from the germline V gene are LGHDT and YNNKEL (reference sequence). The CDR3 bases are TGTGCCAGCAGGACAGGGACGGCTTCACCCCTCCACTTT. Protein product: CASRTGTASPLHF.

V is TRBV7-3 and J is TRBJ1-2; D is ambiguous. The germline gives CDR1 SGHTA, CDR2 FQGTGA. Trimming removed 5 bases at V and 0 bases at J, with 10 bases between. This CDR3 region has 14 residues. This CDR3 is CASSRDGANYGYTF. The CDR3 region has the DNA TGTGCCAGCAGCCGCGACGGGGCTAACTATGGCTACACCTTC.

This chain uses TRBV7-3 with TRBJ2-1; 9 nucleotides match TRBD2. The CDR3 is 15 residues long. Germline V gene lookup returns CDR1 SGHTA and CDR2 FQGTGA. Germline trimming cut 2 bases from V and 9 bases from J; bases unmatched to any gene: 8. Here the CDR3 reads CASSLWRTSVGEQFF. CDR3 in DNA: TGTGCCAGCAGCTTATGGAGGACTAGCGTGGGTGAGCAGTTCTTC.

V is TRBV6-5 and J is TRBJ2-1; TRBD1 is a possible D gene (6 bases). This CDR3 is built from 14 residues. Germline lookup yields CDR1 MNHEY and CDR2 SVGAGI. Trimming removed 7 bases at V and 7 bases at J, with 17 bases between. CDR3: CASMRRGVRNEQFF. The CDR3 DNA reads TGTGCCAGCATGCGCAGGGGCGTGAGGAATGAGCAGTTCTTC.

This clone showed up just once. The J gene is TRBJ2-1, the V gene TRBV11-2, with D perhaps matching TRBD2 (6 bases). The CDR3 length is 14 residues. Germline lookup yields CDR1 SGHAT and CDR2 FQNNGV. V lost 5 bases and J 7 bases, leaving 15 bases between the germline ends. The CDR3 sequence: CASSPTSTANEQFF. The CDR3 coding sequence is TGTGCCAGCAGCCCTACTAGCACGGCTAATGAGCAGTTCTTC. Supplemented by reference TRBV11-2 and TRBJ2-1, the full variable domain reads EAGVAQSPRYKIIEKRQSVAFWCNPISGHATLYWYQQILGQGPKLLIQFQNNGVVDDSQLPKDRFSAERLKGVDSTLKIQPAKLEDSAVYLCASSPTSTANEQFFGPGTRLTVL.

V is TRBV5-1 and J is TRBJ2-3, with TRBD2 as a possible D gene (6 bases). Deletions cut 4 bases from V and 6 bases from J, with 21 bases between. This CDR3 region has 16 residues. CDR1 is SGHRS and CDR2 is YFSETQ in the germline V gene. Written as DNA, the CDR3 is TGCGCCAGCAGCACTGGGGGGTTGTCATTCGGCGATACGCAGTATTTT. Protein sequence: CASSTGGLSFGDTQYF.

The genes are TRBV7-2 and TRBJ1-5, with D possibly matching TRBD1 (6 bases). V gave up 4 bases and J gave up 3 bases, with 10 bases separating them. Germline V gene data show CDR1 as SGHTA and CDR2 as FQGNSA. The CDR3 length is 14 residues. The CDR3 DNA is TGTGCCAGCAGCTCCGGACAGCCCAATCAGCCCCAGCATTTT. Protein product: CASSSGQPNQPQHF.

The V call is TRBV7-9, the J call TRBJ2-1, with TRBD2 matching over 9 bases. V trimming: 0 bases; J trimming: 6 bases; junction bases outside the gene matches: 3. CDR1 and CDR2 from the germline V gene are SEHNR and FQNEAQ (reference sequence). CDR3 length: 15 amino acids. The CDR3 bases are TGTGCCAGCAGCTTAGCGGCGGGAGGGCCCAATGAGCAGTTCTTC. Protein product: CASSLAAGGPNEQFF.

The chain couples TRBV15 to TRBJ2-5; 7 bases fit TRBD2. Looked up from germline, CDR1 is LNHNV and CDR2 is YYDKDF (reference sequence). Losses at the gene ends were 1 base for V and 3 bases for J; bases not matched to a gene: 2. CDR3 length: 14 residues. CDR3 nucleotides: TGTGCCACCAGCAGAGGTCGGGGGGAAGAGACCCAGTACTTC. Translation: CATSRGRGEETQYF.

J is TRBJ2-1 and V is TRBV7-6; 9 bases align to TRBD2. This CDR3 comprises 14 residues. Germline V lookup: CDR1 SGHVS, CDR2 FNYEAQ. V shed 3 bases and J 3 bases; nucleotides not matched to a gene: 0. The CDR3 bases are TGTGCCAGCAGCTTTAGCGGGAGCTACAATGAGCAGTTCTTC. Protein: CASSFSGSYNEQFF.

This chain connects TRBV5-1 to TRBJ1-6, with 9 bases lining up with TRBD1. Per germline, CDR1 SGHRS and CDR2 YFSETQ. With V trimmed by 8 bases and J by 12 bases, 9 bases remained unmatched. The CDR3 is 13 amino acids. CDR3 sequence reads: CASGPGQGGPLHF. CDR3 sequence (DNA): TGCGCCAGTGGACCGGGACAGGGTGGACCCCTCCACTTT.

The DNA of the CDR3 is TGTGCCAGCAGCTTTGGGGGAGGGGAAAAACTGTTTTTT. Translated: CASSFGGGEKLFF. This chain connects TRBV7-2 to TRBJ1-4; maybe TRBD1 (5 bases). V lost 3 bases and J lost 8, with 10 bases in between. Germline-derived CDR1 and CDR2 are SGHTA and FQGNSA. The CDR3 length is 13 residues.

This sequence joins TRBV5-1 and TRBJ1-2; D remains unclear. CDR1 and CDR2 from the germline V gene are SGHRS and YFSETQ. Trimming removed 0 bases at V and 7 bases at J, with 13 bases between. The CDR3 consists of 14 residues. This chain's CDR3 is CASSLDLPSGGYTF. For the CDR3, the DNA is TGCGCCAGCAGCTTGGACCTGCCTAGTGGTGGCTACACCTTC.

This clone has only a few counts. V gene TRBV28 combines with J gene TRBJ2-7, with a weak D call TRBD2 (6 bases). CDR3 length equals 20 residues. Germline CDR1 is MDHEN and CDR2 is SYDVKM. The V end was cut by 2 bases, the J end by 0 bases, with 26 bases between. CDR3 in DNA: TGTGCCAGCAGTTTAAATCCGGAGCTTCGGGCGGGGATAAGCTCCTACGAGCAGTACTTC. It yields the protein CASSLNPELRAGISSYEQYF.